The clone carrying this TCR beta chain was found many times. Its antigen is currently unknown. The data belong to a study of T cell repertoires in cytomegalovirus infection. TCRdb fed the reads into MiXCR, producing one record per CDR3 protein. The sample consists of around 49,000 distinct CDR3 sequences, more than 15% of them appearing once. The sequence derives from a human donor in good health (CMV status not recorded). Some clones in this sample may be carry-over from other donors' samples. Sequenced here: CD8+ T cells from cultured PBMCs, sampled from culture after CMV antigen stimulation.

CDR3 protein: CASSDRLRSGRAFEQFF. Here the CDR3 DNA reads TGTGCCAGCAGTGACAGGTTACGTAGCGGGAGGGCCTTTGAGCAGTTCTTC. This chain connects TRBV6-1 to TRBJ2-1, with 11 nucleotides matching TRBD2. V gave up 3 bases and J gave up 9 bases; unmatched junction bases: 13. Germline CDR1 is MNHNS and CDR2 is SASEGT. The length of the CDR3 is 17 residues.